This record looks at one T cell receptor (beta chain) sequence and its context. The antigen it binds to is not known. Base quality data are lacking; no much larger clone is found one base away. One collaborating source in Seattle enrolled patients during active infection and followed them longitudinally through the course of disease. Each collaborating institution followed its own protocols to collect whole blood in K2EDTA tubes. For TCRbeta analysis, collaborators shipped samples as frozen whole blood, isolated PBMCs, or DNA extracted from either of those sample types. These data are taken from a study of blood T cell repertoires in COVID-19 (dated by TCRdb to between 2020 and 2021). With regard to the full study: Samples from collaborators originated in the United States, Italy and Spain and spanned both the acute and convalescent phases of COVID-19. Where available, HLA class I and class II types were taken from metadata supplied by the sample provider and were not determined by assay-based typing. The repertoires were released in a freely available public database meant as a resource for research on the immune response to SARS-CoV-2. The samples were drawn from the first 160 participants of the ongoing ImmuneRACE study and from more than 1,000 subjects provided by 6 global collaborators. A de-identified subject ID, COVID-19 status, age in years and sex were almost always included in the sample metadata. The material from the prospective study consisted of cDNA or gDNA derived from T cells, B-cell-depleted T cells, or PBMCs. Subjects who had been exposed to COVID-19, were actively infected with it, or had recovered from it provided the deeply sampled blood TCRbeta repertoires that made up the dataset.

The full study reports these points: Clinical and demographic metadata were provided uncurated, with the amount varying by source and participant.

TCRbeta CDR3 regions were amplified from genomic DNA by means of the immunoSEQ Assay, a bias-controlled multiplex PCR. In the paper's pipeline: Nucleated cell counts per sample were estimated from amplification of reference gene primers within the assay. To quantify the absolute abundance of each unique TCRbeta CDR3 rearrangement, sequence reads were collapsed and filtered. For each sample, productive Simpson clonality was calculated by taking the square root of Simpson's diversity index across productive rearrangements. As stored in TCRdb, this immuneACCESS dataset retains in-frame rearrangements with V and J assigned. A fraction of the clones does not appear; measured against another copy, unresolved V genes explain less than half of the discrepancy, and the remainder lacks a known reason. The V and J calls and clone size are taken from that table; D and trimming were inferred from the DNA. The sample data list some 270,000 clones, and roughly 90% of these were observed just once. 2.1% of the sample lies in the top ten.

Looking up the germline V gene yields CDR1 SGHAT and CDR2 FQNNGV. V and J lose 5 bases and 6 bases, and a span of 13 bases separates them. CDR3 length: 13 amino acids, cysteine to phenylalanine. Only CDR3 DNA remains: 39 bases, in frame from the first base. The sample taken for sequencing was peripheral blood. The receptor comes from a woman aged 55-70 years with COVID-19, enrolled during active disease. The chain employs TRBV11-2 and TRBJ1-1; a tentative D match to TRBD1 spans 5 bases. The CDR3 reads CASSRPLGPEAFF. In nucleotides, the sequence is TGTGCCAGCAGCCGACCTCTGGGGCCTGAAGCTTTCTTT.